This T cell receptor (beta chain) was recorded in a study of blood T cells in healthy people across ages. Study-level results: Leaving the PBMCs unsorted stopped any conclusive comparison of naive versus antigen-experienced cells. When set beside aged donors, long-lived donors presented more naive CD4+ cells and higher diversity.

This clonotype was observed many times. Its antigen is unidentified. A minimum of 7 million PBMCs was isolated per sample. A J-beta primer mix and a sample-barcoded 5' primer were used in a second PCR of about 6 to 12 cycles. Sequencing of every sample gave 2.5 million or more CDR3-containing paired-end reads. TCRdb re-analysed the 5' RACE reads in MiXCR, keeping a single row per CDR3 protein. The sample lists roughly 680,000 distinct CDR3 sequences; roughly half were seen once. The germline V gene encodes CDR1 ENHRY and CDR2 SYGVKD. CDR3 length equals 14 residues. Trimming cost V 8 bases and J 4 bases, with 17 bases left between them.

The chain uses TRBV10-3 and TRBJ2-5, with D perhaps matching TRBD1 (7 bases). This receptor was identified in a woman older than 75 in good health. Sequenced input: blood. CDR3 region: CAIGGLGGGETQYF. CDR3 sequence (DNA): TGTGCCATCGGGGGGTTAGGGGGCGGAGAGACCCAGTACTTC.